This T cell receptor beta chain was recorded in a study of blood T cell repertoires in COVID-19. At the level of the study: The United States, Italy and Spain supplied acute and convalescent COVID-19 samples. The analysed material was cDNA or gDNA that came from T cells, B-cell-depleted T cells, or PBMCs.

This table comes from immunoSEQ multiplex PCR, and its TCRdb copy is limited to in-frame clones, with some not included. The sample includes around 250,000 clones, 86% seen only once; the top ten take about 8.6%. This TCR derives from a man in his forties or fifties with active or convalescent COVID-19. The sequencing input was peripheral blood.

This CDR3 reads CAWSVQGGDEQFF. The CDR3 DNA is TGTGCCTGGAGTGTACAAGGGGGCGATGAGCAGTTCTTC. This chain links TRBV30 with TRBJ2-1; 7 bases align to TRBD1. This CDR3 has 13 amino acids. J lost 8 bases, V lost 0 bases, and 4 bases had no gene match. Germline CDR1 GTSNPN, CDR2 SVGIG (reference sequence).